Below are 2 T cell receptor beta chains sequenced from a single sample in a study of blood T cell repertoires in COVID-19. Assay: immunoSEQ multiplex PCR; the TCRdb copy retains only in-frame clones and omits some. The data contain fewer than 150,000 clones, over 70% of them singletons. The sequenced material came from peripheral blood. The receptors were sampled from a woman in her 70s with acute or convalescent COVID-19.

The chain uses TRBV11-2 and TRBJ1-1; D gene uncertain. CDR3 length equals 12 residues. The germline V gene encodes CDR1 SGHAT and CDR2 FQNNGV. Trimming stripped 2 bases from V and 4 bases from J, with 5 bases between. This chain's CDR3 is CASSLSGTEAFF. The CDR3 nucleotides read TGTGCCAGCAGCTTAAGCGGCACTGAAGCTTTCTTT. The full variable domain, with the rest looked up from reference TRBV11-2 and TRBJ1-1, is EAGVAQSPRYKIIEKRQSVAFWCNPISGHATLYWYQQILGQGPKLLIQFQNNGVVDDSQLPKDRFSAERLKGVDSTLKIQPAKLEDSAVYLCASSLSGTEAFFGQGTRLTVV.

The chain carries TRBV6-1 and TRBJ2-3; D is perhaps TRBD1 (6 bases). The CDR3 spans 19 residues. Germline loops: CDR1 MNHNS, CDR2 SASEGT. V was trimmed by 4 bases and J by 2 bases, leaving 25 bases between them. The CDR3 DNA is TGTGCCAGCAGTGCTACAGGGACCAACCAAGGGTTCTTCACAGATACGCAGTATTTT. It yields the protein CASSATGTNQGFFTDTQYF.